This T cell receptor (beta chain) appears in the sequencing data of a study of early T cells in non-severe SARS-CoV-2 infection. Separate cDNA molecules each had unique molecular identifiers attached to them. TCRdb itself ran the 5' RACE reads through MiXCR, one entry per CDR3 protein. The table includes approximately 22,000 distinct CDR3 sequences, under 5.5% detected once. Only a few counts were recorded for this clonotype. This CDR3 spans 15 amino acids. The V segment lost 0 bases and the J segment 5 bases; nucleotides outside the gene matches: 7. The germline gives CDR1 ENHRY, CDR2 SYGVKD. The sample was whole blood. The receptor was isolated from an adult who was a healthcare worker with PCR-confirmed SARS-CoV-2 infection or an uninfected control (not recorded which). The rearrangement uses TRBV10-3 and TRBJ2-7; 7 positions agree with TRBD1. CDR3 in amino acids: CAISESPGQEDEQYF. As DNA, the CDR3 is TGTGCCATCAGTGAGTCACCCGGACAGGAGGACGAGCAGTACTTC.